Listed below are T cell receptor beta chains from one sample, sequenced in a study of T cell changes during pregnancy in multiple sclerosis. This table comes from immunoSEQ multiplex PCR, and its TCRdb copy is limited to in-frame clones, with some not included. Seen here are 11,000 or so clones, 85% to 95% observed once, and the top ten hold approximately 0.3%. Sample: CD4+ T cells from peripheral blood mononuclear cells, taken before pregnancy. The source of these receptors is a female donor with multiple sclerosis, enrolled in a pregnancy study. CDR3s include the opening cysteine and the closing phenylalanine or tryptophan. D genes are given only for firm matches. Expanded clones are given a class, and other clones once, few, many or no size at all.

j_call: TRBJ1-1
v_call: TRBV5-1
clone_size: .
cdr3_length: 14
d_call: .
cdr3_aa: CASSLETANTEAFF
cdr3_nt: TGCGCCAGCAGCTTGGAGACAGCGAACACTGAAGCTTTCTTT

j_call: TRBJ2-7
v_call: TRBV27
clone_size: .
cdr3_length: 14
d_call: .
cdr3_aa: CASSRTGLSYEQYF
cdr3_nt: TGTGCCAGCAGCCGTACAGGTTTATCCTACGAGCAGTACTTC

j_call: TRBJ2-3
v_call: TRBV5-1
clone_size: .
cdr3_length: 17
d_call: TRBD2
cdr3_aa: CASSYLGGGAGKDTQYF
cdr3_nt: TGCGCCAGCAGCTACCTCGGCGGGGGGGCGGGCAAAGATACGCAGTATTTT

j_call: TRBJ2-7
v_call: TRBV11-2
clone_size: .
cdr3_length: 14
d_call: .
cdr3_aa: CASSFVSAVYEQYF
cdr3_nt: TGTGCCAGCAGCTTTGTTAGCGCGGTCTACGAGCAGTACTTC

j_call: TRBJ2-4
v_call: TRBV19
clone_size: .
cdr3_length: 14
d_call: .
cdr3_aa: CASSMGRTKNIQYF
cdr3_nt: TGTGCCAGTAGTATGGGGAGAACCAAAAACATTCAGTACTTC

j_call: TRBJ1-6
v_call: TRBV20-1
clone_size: .
cdr3_length: 11
d_call: TRBD1
cdr3_aa: CSASWQGAPPF
cdr3_nt: TGCAGTGCTAGTTGGCAGGGGGCCCCCCCCTTT

j_call: TRBJ1-4
v_call: TRBV13
clone_size: .
cdr3_length: 18
d_call: .
cdr3_aa: CASSSSPSRWGGGEKLFF
cdr3_nt: TGTGCCAGCAGCTCGTCCCCCTCAAGGTGGGGTGGAGGTGAAAAACTGTTTTTT

j_call: TRBJ2-1
v_call: TRBV14
clone_size: .
cdr3_length: 15
d_call: TRBD1
cdr3_aa: CASSKQGANYNEQFF
cdr3_nt: TGTGCCAGCAGCAAACAGGGGGCCAACTACAATGAGCAGTTCTTC

j_call: TRBJ2-5
v_call: TRBV5-1
clone_size: once
cdr3_length: 16
d_call: .
cdr3_aa: CASSLGPQGNQETQYF
cdr3_nt: TGCGCCAGCAGCTTGGGTCCGCAGGGAAACCAAGAGACCCAGTACTTC

j_call: TRBJ2-5
v_call: TRBV18
clone_size: .
cdr3_length: 15
d_call: .
cdr3_aa: CASSPPNNRGETQYF
cdr3_nt: TGTGCCAGCTCACCACCGAACAATCGGGGAGAGACCCAGTACTTC

j_call: TRBJ1-5
v_call: TRBV18
clone_size: .
cdr3_length: 14
d_call: TRBD1
cdr3_aa: CASSLQGALQPQHF
cdr3_nt: TGTGCCAGCTCACTACAGGGGGCTTTGCAGCCCCAGCATTTT

j_call: TRBJ1-5
v_call: TRBV13
clone_size: .
cdr3_length: 16
d_call: TRBD1
cdr3_aa: CASSSGQGSSNQPQHF
cdr3_nt: TGTGCCAGCAGCTCGGGACAGGGAAGTAGCAATCAGCCCCAGCATTTT

j_call: TRBJ2-1
v_call: TRBV7-9
clone_size: .
cdr3_length: 16
d_call: .
cdr3_aa: CASSATQGTAYNEQFF
cdr3_nt: TGTGCCAGCAGCGCCACCCAGGGGACGGCCTACAATGAGCAGTTCTTC

j_call: TRBJ2-3
v_call: TRBV7-3
clone_size: .
cdr3_length: 15
d_call: .
cdr3_aa: CASSFGSGLTDTQYF
cdr3_nt: TGTGCCAGCAGCTTTGGGTCCGGGTTAACAGATACGCAGTATTTT

j_call: TRBJ1-4
v_call: TRBV19
clone_size: .
cdr3_length: 16
d_call: TRBD1
cdr3_aa: CASSRDHRDRVRKLFF
cdr3_nt: TGTGCCAGTAGTAGGGATCATCGGGACAGAGTACGAAAACTGTTTTTT

j_call: TRBJ2-1
v_call: TRBV18
clone_size: .
cdr3_length: 16
d_call: .
cdr3_aa: CASSPPAGQWGNEQFF
cdr3_nt: TGTGCCAGCTCACCACCGGCAGGACAGTGGGGGAATGAGCAGTTCTTC

j_call: TRBJ2-7
v_call: TRBV19
clone_size: few
cdr3_length: 11
d_call: .
cdr3_aa: CASSIYGQSYF
cdr3_nt: TGTGCCAGTAGTATATATGGGCAGTCCTACTTC

j_call: TRBJ2-7
v_call: TRBV6-1
clone_size: .
cdr3_length: 15
d_call: TRBD2
cdr3_aa: CASSGQGFSGGEQYF
cdr3_nt: TGTGCCAGCAGTGGCCAGGGGTTCTCGGGGGGGGAGCAGTACTTC

j_call: TRBJ1-1
v_call: TRBV5-6
clone_size: once
cdr3_length: 15
d_call: .
cdr3_aa: CASSFGVKMNTEAFF
cdr3_nt: TGTGCCAGCAGCTTCGGGGTAAAAATGAACACTGAAGCTTTCTTT

j_call: TRBJ2-7
v_call: TRBV5-1
clone_size: once
cdr3_length: 13
d_call: .
cdr3_aa: CASSSGQIYEQYF
cdr3_nt: TGCGCCAGCAGCTCCGGACAGATCTACGAGCAGTACTTC

j_call: TRBJ2-7
v_call: TRBV2
clone_size: .
cdr3_length: 18
d_call: TRBD2
cdr3_aa: CASRGPHDSSGGSYEQYF
cdr3_nt: TGTGCCAGCAGAGGCCCACACGACTCTAGCGGGGGGTCCTACGAGCAGTACTTC

j_call: TRBJ1-2
v_call: TRBV10-3
clone_size: .
cdr3_length: 13
d_call: TRBD1
cdr3_aa: CAIGQGEVYGYTF
cdr3_nt: TGTGCCATCGGACAGGGGGAAGTCTATGGCTACACCTTC